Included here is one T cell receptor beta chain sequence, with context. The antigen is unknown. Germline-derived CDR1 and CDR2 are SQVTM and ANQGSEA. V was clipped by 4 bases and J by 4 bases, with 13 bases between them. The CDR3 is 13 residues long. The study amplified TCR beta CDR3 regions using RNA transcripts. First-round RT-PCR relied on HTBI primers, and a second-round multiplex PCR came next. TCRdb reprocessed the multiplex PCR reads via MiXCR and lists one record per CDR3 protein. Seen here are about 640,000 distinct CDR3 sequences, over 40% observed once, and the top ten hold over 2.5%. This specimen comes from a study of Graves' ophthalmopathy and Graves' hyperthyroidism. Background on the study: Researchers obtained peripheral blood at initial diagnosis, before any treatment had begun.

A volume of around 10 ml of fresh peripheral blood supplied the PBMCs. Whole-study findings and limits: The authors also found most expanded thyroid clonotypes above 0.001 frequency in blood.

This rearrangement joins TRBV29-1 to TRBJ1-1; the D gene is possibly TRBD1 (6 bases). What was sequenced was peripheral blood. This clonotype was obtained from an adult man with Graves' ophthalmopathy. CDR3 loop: CSVAQGSGTEAFF. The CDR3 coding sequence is TGCAGCGTTGCTCAGGGGTCGGGCACTGAAGCTTTCTTT.